Following are 3 T cell receptor beta chains from one sample sequenced in a study of tumor-infiltrating lymphocytes in primary liver carcinoma. Synthesis of TCR beta cDNA was carried out from around 500 ng total RNA with a constant-region primer. Three nested multiplex PCR rounds, a slightly modified ARM-PCR, produced the libraries for TCR beta. TRBV1-TRBV30 forward and Cbeta reverse primers drove the first two roughly 10-cycle rounds. A single record per CDR3 protein comes from TCRdb applying MiXCR to the multiplex PCR reads. This repertoire shows 300,000 to 400,000 distinct CDR3 sequences, less than 70% found once; its top ten account for about 6.1%. The authors took blood RNA from unsorted whole blood and also extracted germline DNA. The material sequenced was peripheral blood. All receptors derive from a man aged 35-49 years with primary liver carcinoma and hepatitis B virus infection.

Points on this clonotype: A read error may account for a junction end that differs from germline. The genes are TRBV5-1 and TRBJ1-4; 10 bases map to TRBD1. The CDR3 covers 16 residues. Germline-derived CDR1 and CDR2 are SGHRS and YFSETQ. CDR3 protein: CASTRDRGSSNEILFF. CDR3 coding DNA: TGCGCCAGCACCCGGGACAGGGGTAGTAGTAATGAAATACTGTTTTTT.

Concerning this clonotype itself: This CDR3 fails to terminate in the conserved phenylalanine or tryptophan, so it likely reflects a read error. The chain employs TRBV29-1 and TRBJ1-3; D uncertain. From germline, CDR1 is SQVTM and CDR2 ANQGSEA. Between the trimmed V and J ends, which lost 5 bases and 2 bases, there was a span of 7 bases. This CDR3 has 12 residues. CDR3 bases: TGCAGCGTTACCGGGACTGGAAACACCATATATTCT. This codes for CSVTGTGNTIYS.

In regard to this clonotype: The CDR3 does not end in the conserved phenylalanine or tryptophan, so this is likely a read error. This rearrangement joins TRBV11-2 to TRBJ2-7, with a tentative D call TRBD1 (6 bases). The CDR3 contains 16 residues. Germline V gives CDR1 SGHAT, CDR2 FQNNGV. The CDR3 bases are TGTGCCAGCAGTTTAGTTGTAGGGGGTTGGTCGTACGAGCAGTACCTC. This translates into CASSLVVGGWSYEQYL.